This entry is about one TCR beta chain. Its target is not known. The data stem from a study of blood T cells in healthy people across ages. Study-level findings and limits: For the donors, CMV status was unknown and possibly confounded expanded clonotype changes.

Sample-barcoded 5' priming and a J-beta primer mix drove a second PCR of 7 to 11 cycles. The yield of each sample was at least 3 million CDR3-containing paired-end reads. Via MiXCR, TCRdb re-called the 5' RACE reads, giving one row per CDR3 protein. The repertoire holds 1.6 million or so distinct CDR3 sequences, roughly a third seen once, with about 10% in the top ten. Germline CDR1 reads SGHVS; CDR2 reads FNYEAQ. Trimming stripped 3 bases from V and 2 bases from J, with 14 bases between. This CDR3 is 15 amino acids long. Peripheral blood was drawn, approximately 9.4 milliliters per donor. Per sample, extraction of total RNA gave at least 6 micrograms in every case.

The sequenced sample consisted of blood. The TCR was taken from a woman aged 30 to 39 in good health. The chain uses TRBV7-6 and TRBJ2-7; D ambiguous. The CDR3 protein is CASSLGPPRAYEQYF. CDR3 nucleotides: TGTGCCAGCAGCTTGGGCCCCCCTCGGGCCTACGAGCAGTACTTC. Full variable domain (outside the CDR3, taken from reference TRBV7-6 and TRBJ2-7): GAGVSQSPRYKVTKRGQDVALRCDPISGHVSLYWYRQALGQGPEFLTYFNYEAQQDKSGLPNDRFSAERPEGSISTLTIQRTEQRDSAMYRCASSLGPPRAYEQYFGPGTRLTVT.